This T cell receptor beta chain was captured in a study of Ad26.COV2.S vaccination and SARS-CoV-2 variants (dated by TCRdb to the early 2020s). As for the study more broadly: Donors in the vaccine arm were drawn from COV1001, a phase I-IIa trial of Ad26.COV2.S in healthy adults that was multicentre, randomized, double-blind and placebo-controlled. Ad26.COV2.S was administered intramuscularly at a dose of 5x10^10 or 1x10^11 viral particles, either as one shot or as two shots given 56 days apart. Sequencing of the TCRbeta repertoire served to evaluate the specificity and breadth of SARS-CoV-2-reactive T cell receptors following Ad26.COV2.S vaccination. The TCR-sequenced set comprised about 32 samples: approximately 19 Ad26.COV2.S vaccine recipients, 5 placebo recipients and 8 SARS-CoV-2 convalescent individuals. Participants in the trial were split at random into five groups of five each, receiving low-dose or high-dose Ad26.COV2.S once or twice, or else placebo on both occasions. Investigators did not know the trial group allocation while performing experiments and assessing outcomes.

There are 16 amino acids in the CDR3, from cysteine to phenylalanine inclusive. Only the CDR3 portion is preserved as DNA: 48 bases, with reading frame beginning at the first base. CDR1 SGHTA and CDR2 FQGNSA are derived from the germline V gene. Trimming at the junction amounts to 5 bases on V and 0 bases on J, and the germline ends lie 13 bases apart. Per the publication, the treatment or condition label means: about 20 received Ad26.COV2.S at low or high dose, single or two shots; five or six received placebo; per-sample allocation not given. For vaccine and placebo recipients, repertoires were sequenced using samples collected on day 63 after the first injection. Between 29 July and 7 August 2020, Cohort 1b enrolled 25 adults aged 18-55 years at one site in Boston, USA. Ad26.COV2.S was a replication-incompetent adenovirus type 26 vector that expressed a prefusion-stabilized SARS-CoV-2 spike protein derived from the original Wuhan strain.

TCRbeta CDR3 regions were sequenced with the immunoSEQ Assay. After extraction, genomic DNA underwent amplification by bias-controlled multiplex PCR, followed by high-throughput sequencing. Per the authors' processing: To quantify the absolute abundance of every unique TCRbeta CDR3 region, sequences were collapsed and filtered. T cell fraction was estimated by normalizing TCRbeta template counts to usable DNA, with usable DNA measured through amplification of reference genes found in all nucleated cells. Repertoire TCRs were annotated as SARS-CoV-2-specific by exact matching of V gene, CDR3 amino acid sequence and J gene to a known reactive TCR set. The reference SARS-CoV-2 TCR set was derived from MIRA and filtered for enrichment in COVID-19-positive ImmuneCODE repertoires, a step that removed public or cross-reactive TCRs. Based on the MIRA antigens, annotated TCRs were further analysed at the level of specific ORF or position within ORF. Breadth was defined as annotated unique rearrangements over total unique productive rearrangements; depth was the summed frequency of those rearrangements. TCR breadth was compared between groups using two-sided Wilcoxon rank-sum tests. This is the immuneACCESS table as TCRdb keeps it, with only in-frame sequences that have V and J called. A part of the clones is gone; compared with another copy, unresolved V genes explain less than half, and the rest is unexplained. V, J and clone size derive from that table, while D and trimming were established from the DNA sequence. In all, the sample holds about 420,000 clones, and 88% of those were seen once. Of the sample, less than 4% is held by the ten largest clones.

Results the study describes overall, beyond this receptor: After vaccination, substantial breadth of spike-specific CD8+ and CD4+ T cell responses was reported. Compared with placebo recipients, Ad26.COV2.S recipients showed higher spike-specific TCR breadth (P = 0.0014). The study was not powered to compare responses between vaccine doses or regimens. Comparable non-spike TCR breadth was observed between vaccine and placebo recipients, consistent with only spike being contained in the vaccine. The authors noted that total T cell responses may have been underestimated by the TCR breadth and depth analyses.

Turning to this clone: Its binding antigen is unknown. Base-call qualities are not available, and no considerably larger clone is one nucleotide away.

Recombination linked TRBV7-2 to TRBJ2-2; the D region is possibly TRBD1 or TRBD2, each matching across 6 bases. This specimen consisted of peripheral blood, obtained in a trial of Ad26.COV2.S vaccine versus placebo. The receptor's source is a person aged 18-65 years who received the Ad26.COV2.S COVID-19 vaccine or a placebo. The nucleotide sequence is TGTGCCAGCAGCCTGGTGGGGGGCTCGAACACCGGGGAGCTGTTTTTT. It specifies CASSLVGGSNTGELFF.